A selection of T cell receptor beta chains follows, all from one sample in a study of CD8 T cells in Susac syndrome. Using its own MiXCR run on the immunoSEQ multiplex PCR reads, TCRdb lists one record per CDR3 protein. The sample holds a few hundred thousand distinct CDR3 sequences, approximately 85% seen once. The sequencing sample was made of CD8+ T cells from PBMCs. These receptors were taken from a human donor with multiple sclerosis. Both conserved end residues are part of each CDR3. The D gene is left open where the match is weak. Size values are once, few and many counts, or a class for expanded clones, and some rows have none.

J gene: TRBJ2-4; D gene: -; clone size: -; V gene: TRBV28; CDR3 protein: CASSFGAAGKNIQYF; CDR3 DNA: TGTGCCAGCAGTTTTGGGGCAGCCGGCAAAAACATTCAGTACTTC
J gene: TRBJ2-7; D gene: -; clone size: -; V gene: TRBV6-1; CDR3 protein: CAVADLTYEQYF; CDR3 DNA: TGTGCCGTGGCAGATCTAACCTACGAGCAGTACTTC
J gene: TRBJ2-7; D gene: TRBD2; clone size: -; V gene: TRBV12-3/TRBV12-4; CDR3 protein: CASRQLAEPSYEQYF; CDR3 DNA: TGTGCCAGCAGGCAACTAGCGGAACCCTCCTACGAGCAGTACTTC
J gene: TRBJ1-1; D gene: -; clone size: -; V gene: TRBV30; CDR3 protein: CTWTDPGPNIEAFF; CDR3 DNA: TGTACCTGGACCGATCCCGGGCCTAATATAGAAGCTTTCTTT
J gene: TRBJ2-3; D gene: TRBD2; clone size: -; V gene: TRBV29-1; CDR3 protein: CSQSGSTDTQYF; CDR3 DNA: TGCAGCCAGAGCGGGAGTACAGATACGCAGTATTTT
J gene: TRBJ2-7; D gene: -; clone size: -; V gene: TRBV28; CDR3 protein: CASSLWRRDGIYEQYF; CDR3 DNA: TGTGCCAGCAGTTTATGGCGCCGGGACGGGATCTACGAGCAGTACTTC
J gene: TRBJ2-7; D gene: TRBD2; clone size: -; V gene: TRBV29-1; CDR3 protein: CSASGTSGSYEQYF; CDR3 DNA: TGCAGCGCTTCCGGGACTAGCGGGAGTTACGAGCAGTACTTC
J gene: TRBJ1-5; D gene: -; clone size: -; V gene: TRBV25-1; CDR3 protein: CASRTGPNQPQHF; CDR3 DNA: TGTGCCAGCAGGACAGGACCCAATCAGCCCCAGCATTTT
J gene: TRBJ2-7; D gene: -; clone size: -; V gene: TRBV28; CDR3 protein: CASSQTTVATKYEQYF; CDR3 DNA: TGTGCCAGCAGTCAAACGACAGTGGCAACAAAGTACGAGCAGTACTTC
J gene: TRBJ2-1; D gene: TRBD2; clone size: -; V gene: TRBV10-3; CDR3 protein: CAIGRRTSGRVNNEQFF; CDR3 DNA: TGTGCCATCGGACGCAGGACTAGCGGGAGGGTCAACAATGAGCAGTTCTTC
J gene: TRBJ2-1; D gene: -; clone size: -; V gene: TRBV7-9; CDR3 protein: CASSPNRKKGDEQFF; CDR3 DNA: TGTGCCAGCAGCCCAAACAGAAAAAAGGGGGATGAGCAGTTCTTC
J gene: TRBJ1-2; D gene: TRBD1; clone size: -; V gene: TRBV28; CDR3 protein: CASSRTGGVNYGYTF; CDR3 DNA: TGTGCCAGCAGTCGGACAGGGGGAGTTAACTATGGCTACACCTTC
J gene: TRBJ2-3; D gene: TRBD2; clone size: -; V gene: TRBV5-1; CDR3 protein: CASSLASGGPLDTQYF; CDR3 DNA: TGCGCCAGCAGCTTGGCAAGCGGGGGGCCACTGGATACGCAGTATTTT
J gene: TRBJ2-1; D gene: TRBD2; clone size: few; V gene: TRBV6-5; CDR3 protein: CASSGGGSYNEQFF; CDR3 DNA: TGTGCCAGCAGTGGCGGGGGCTCCTACAATGAGCAGTTCTTC
J gene: TRBJ2-7; D gene: -; clone size: -; V gene: TRBV9; CDR3 protein: CASSVRQVGYEQYF; CDR3 DNA: TGTGCCAGCAGCGTCCGACAGGTGGGCTACGAGCAGTACTTC
J gene: TRBJ2-7; D gene: -; clone size: -; V gene: TRBV20-1; CDR3 protein: CSARGSKGVEQYF; CDR3 DNA: TGCAGTGCTAGGGGTAGTAAAGGGGTGGAGCAGTACTTC
J gene: TRBJ2-2; D gene: -; clone size: -; V gene: TRBV5-1; CDR3 protein: CASSFQAPPGELFF; CDR3 DNA: TGCGCCAGCAGCTTCCAGGCCCCACCGGGGGAGCTGTTTTTT
J gene: TRBJ2-2; D gene: -; clone size: -; V gene: TRBV3-1; CDR3 protein: CASSLRILTGELFF; CDR3 DNA: TGTGCCAGCAGCCTGAGAATACTCACCGGGGAGCTGTTTTTT
J gene: TRBJ2-2; D gene: -; clone size: -; V gene: TRBV7-3; CDR3 protein: CASRRGINTGELFF; CDR3 DNA: TGTGCCAGCAGACGGGGGATCAACACCGGGGAGCTGTTTTTT
J gene: TRBJ2-1; D gene: -; clone size: -; V gene: TRBV5-6; CDR3 protein: CASSSTANEQFF; CDR3 DNA: TGTGCCAGCAGCTCTACGGCGAATGAGCAGTTCTTC
J gene: TRBJ2-4; D gene: -; clone size: -; V gene: TRBV7-2; CDR3 protein: CASSSLTGVAKNIQYF; CDR3 DNA: TGTGCCAGCAGCTCACTGACTGGGGTAGCCAAAAACATTCAGTACTTC
J gene: TRBJ1-2; D gene: -; clone size: -; V gene: TRBV9; CDR3 protein: CASSVRRDTRDYGYTF; CDR3 DNA: TGTGCCAGCAGCGTCCGGCGGGACACCCGTGACTATGGCTACACCTTC
J gene: TRBJ2-7; D gene: -; clone size: -; V gene: TRBV2; CDR3 protein: CATLGSRTVKEGTEQYF; CDR3 DNA: TGTGCCACCCTTGGCTCTAGGACCGTTAAGGAGGGCACCGAGCAGTACTTC
J gene: TRBJ2-1; D gene: TRBD1; clone size: -; V gene: TRBV9; CDR3 protein: CASSEGTGKGGEQFF; CDR3 DNA: TGTGCCAGCAGCGAGGGGACAGGGAAGGGAGGTGAGCAGTTCTTC
J gene: TRBJ2-1; D gene: -; clone size: -; V gene: TRBV7-2; CDR3 protein: CASSPYPTYYNEQFF; CDR3 DNA: TGTGCCAGCAGCCCGTACCCCACCTATTACAATGAGCAGTTCTTC
J gene: TRBJ2-7; D gene: TRBD2; clone size: -; V gene: TRBV5-6; CDR3 protein: CASTWGGDEQYF; CDR3 DNA: TGTGCCAGCACCTGGGGAGGGGACGAGCAGTACTTC
J gene: TRBJ2-1; D gene: TRBD1; clone size: -; V gene: TRBV19; CDR3 protein: CASSIGDRNYNEQFF; CDR3 DNA: TGTGCCAGTAGTATCGGGGACAGGAACTACAATGAGCAGTTCTTC
J gene: TRBJ2-7; D gene: TRBD2; clone size: -; V gene: TRBV7-9; CDR3 protein: CASSLFEGLAGWEQYF; CDR3 DNA: TGTGCCAGCAGCTTATTCGAGGGACTAGCGGGATGGGAGCAGTACTTC
J gene: TRBJ2-1; D gene: -; clone size: -; V gene: TRBV7-9; CDR3 protein: CASSPRVHEQFF; CDR3 DNA: TGTGCCAGCAGCCCACGCGTCCATGAGCAGTTCTTC
J gene: TRBJ2-7; D gene: TRBD2; clone size: -; V gene: TRBV3-1; CDR3 protein: CASSQDSGLAYEQYF; CDR3 DNA: TGTGCCAGCAGCCAAGATAGCGGGCTGGCCTACGAGCAGTACTTC
J gene: TRBJ2-6; D gene: -; clone size: -; V gene: TRBV27; CDR3 protein: CASSLSSGTSSGANVLTF; CDR3 DNA: TGTGCCAGCAGTTTATCTTCCGGGACCAGCTCTGGGGCCAACGTCCTGACTTTC
J gene: TRBJ2-7; D gene: -; clone size: -; V gene: TRBV5-1; CDR3 protein: CASSLTFYEQYF; CDR3 DNA: TGCGCCAGCAGCTTAACGTTCTACGAGCAGTACTTC
J gene: TRBJ2-4; D gene: TRBD2; clone size: -; V gene: TRBV27; CDR3 protein: CASSRLAGLAKNIQYF; CDR3 DNA: TGTGCCAGCAGTCGACTAGCGGGACTAGCCAAAAACATTCAGTACTTC
J gene: TRBJ2-2; D gene: -; clone size: -; V gene: TRBV7-9; CDR3 protein: CASSTPTGELFF; CDR3 DNA: TGTGCCAGCAGCACCCCGACCGGGGAGCTGTTTTTT
J gene: TRBJ2-3; D gene: -; clone size: -; V gene: TRBV13; CDR3 protein: CASSSRDGRDTQYF; CDR3 DNA: TGTGCCAGCAGCTCTCGGGACGGACGGGATACGCAGTATTTT
J gene: TRBJ2-1; D gene: TRBD2; clone size: -; V gene: TRBV28; CDR3 protein: CASTHPSGYNEQFF; CDR3 DNA: TGTGCCAGCACTCACCCTAGCGGTTACAATGAGCAGTTCTTC